This is a list of T cell receptor beta chains from one sample in a study of blood T cells in healthy people across ages. TCRdb processed the 5' RACE reads anew with MiXCR; each CDR3 protein has one entry. Of about 1.7 million distinct CDR3 sequences listed, roughly 27% are singletons. Sample: blood. The receptors come from a woman younger than 45 in good health. The CDR3 runs from the conserved cysteine through the conserved F or W. A D gene is named only where the DNA matches it firmly. Not all rows give a size; the values are once, few, many and, for expanded clones, a class.

j_call clone_size v_call d_call cdr3_nt cdr3_aa
TRBJ2-3 few TRBV20-1 TRBD2 TGCAGTGCAAAAAGCGGGGGGGCTGCAGATACGCAGTATTTT CSAKSGGAADTQYF
TRBJ2-7 - TRBV2 TRBD1 TGTGCCAGCAGACGGACAGGGTTTGGGGAAACCTACGAGCAGTACTTC CASRRTGFGETYEQYF
TRBJ2-3 - TRBV27 - TGTGCCAGCAGCACTAGTGGGTGGCAGTATTTT CASSTSGWQYF
TRBJ2-5 many TRBV27 - TGTGCCAGCAGCTCCGGACTAACCGCCGCCATCGAGACCCAGTACTTC CASSSGLTAAIETQYF
TRBJ2-7 many TRBV5-1 - TGCGCCAGCAAAGAGCCGAGTTCCTACGAGCAGTACTTC CASKEPSSYEQYF
TRBJ2-7 many TRBV15 - TGTGCCACCAGCAGAGATAGAGGGCGCGAGCAGTACTTC CATSRDRGREQYF
TRBJ1-5 - TRBV3-1 - TGTGCCAGCAGCCAATCTAGCCAGCCCCAGCATTTT CASSQSSQPQHF
TRBJ2-3 few TRBV11-2 - TGTGCCAGCAGCCGCCAGGTCGCTAGCACAGATACGCAGTATTTT CASSRQVASTDTQYF
TRBJ2-1 few TRBV7-7 TRBD2 TGTGCCGGCAGCTTCGGAGTCGGACTAGCGGGAGTGGATGAGCAGTTCTTC CAGSFGVGLAGVDEQFF
TRBJ2-7 many TRBV6-1 TRBD2 TGTGCCAGCAGTTTGACTAGCGGAGCTGTATACGAGCAGTACTTC CASSLTSGAVYEQYF
TRBJ2-1 few TRBV7-2 - TGTGCCAGCAGCTTGGGACCGACATATGAGCAGTTCTTC CASSLGPTYEQFF
TRBJ2-3 - TRBV9 TRBD1 TGTGCCAGCAGCGCAAGGGGGACAGGGGGCTTTTATACAGATACGCAGTATTTT CASSARGTGGFYTDTQYF
TRBJ2-4 few TRBV3-1 - TGTGCCAGCAGCCAAGTAGTGGGGGCCTTAGCCAAAAACATTCAGTACTTC CASSQVVGALAKNIQYF
TRBJ1-5 - TRBV6-1 - TGTGCCAGCAGTAACGAGGGCTTTGGCAATCAGCCCCAGCATTTT CASSNEGFGNQPQHF
TRBJ1-1 few TRBV7-4 - TGTGCCAGCAGCTTAACAGGCGGTTGGTACACTGAAGCTTTCTTT CASSLTGGWYTEAFF
TRBJ1-1 once TRBV6-5 - TGTGCCAGCAGTTACTTCGGGGGGACAACTGAAGCTTTCTTT CASSYFGGTTEAFF
TRBJ1-2 - TRBV7-6 - TGTGCCAGCAGCTTAGGAGGGGAATCAGGGCCCTATGGCTACACCTTC CASSLGGESGPYGYTF
TRBJ2-5 - TRBV4-2 - TGTGCCAGCAGCCCTCCACAGACAGGAACAACCCACGAGACCCAGTACTTC CASSPPQTGTTHETQYF
TRBJ2-7 few TRBV5-1 - TGCGCCAGCAGCACCCGGGGAGCCGCCTACGAGCAGTACTTC CASSTRGAAYEQYF
TRBJ2-5 - TRBV10-3 - TGTGCCATCAGTACACAAGAGACCCAGTACTTC CAISTQETQYF
TRBJ2-7 few TRBV10-3 TRBD2 TGTGCCATCAGTGATATGGGAGGGCCGATGAACGAGCAGTACTTC CAISDMGGPMNEQYF
TRBJ2-1 many TRBV4-3 - TGCGCCAGCAGCCAAGATAGGGGGGAGGGTGAGCAGTTCTTC CASSQDRGEGEQFF
TRBJ1-2 - TRBV4-1 TRBD1 TGCGCCAGCAGCCAACCCAGGGCAGGGGGCAACTATGGCTACACCTTC CASSQPRAGGNYGYTF
TRBJ2-7 - TRBV15 TRBD1 TGTGCCACCAGCACCGGGGACAGTAACTACGAGCAGTACTTC CATSTGDSNYEQYF
TRBJ1-3 - TRBV7-2 - TGTGCCAGCAGCTTACAAAAACAAATCTCTGGAAACACCATATATTTT CASSLQKQISGNTIYF
TRBJ2-5 many TRBV20-1 TRBD2 TGCAGTGGACTAGCGGGGAACCAAGAGACCCAGTACTTC CSGLAGNQETQYF
TRBJ2-2 - TRBV28 - TGTGCCAGCAGTTCTCCAGGGGAATGGACCGGGGAGCTGTTTTTT CASSSPGEWTGELFF
TRBJ2-1 many TRBV5-1 - TGCGCCAGCAGCAGGGGACCTAACAATGAGCAGTTCTTC CASSRGPNNEQFF
TRBJ2-7 few TRBV9 TRBD2 TGTGCCAGCAGCGTTGGGGGAGGGCCCCGGGAGCAGTACTTC CASSVGGGPREQYF
TRBJ1-2 few TRBV20-1 - TGCAGTGCTAACCGGGACAACTATGACTACACCTTC CSANRDNYDYTF
TRBJ2-3 - TRBV7-9 TRBD2 TGTGCCAGCGTCCCTACTCTCACAGGGACTAGCGGGAGGGATACGCAGTATTTT CASVPTLTGTSGRDTQYF
TRBJ1-3 - TRBV20-1 - TGCAGTGCCCACGACAGATGCTCTGGAAACACCATATATTTT CSAHDRCSGNTIYF
TRBJ2-5 few TRBV11-2 - TGTGCCAGCAGCTTAGAGCAAGGCATTTTAAAAGAGACCCAGTACTTC CASSLEQGILKETQYF
TRBJ1-6 - TRBV11-2 TRBD1 TGTGCCAGCACAGGTTCGGGACAGCTTGATTCACCCCTCCACTTT CASTGSGQLDSPLHF
TRBJ1-1 few TRBV28 - TGTGCCAGCAGCAAAATCTTCACTGAAGCTTTCTTT CASSKIFTEAFF
TRBJ1-2 - TRBV24-1 - TGTGCCACCAGTGTCGGACAGAGCACTAACTATGGCTACACCTTC CATSVGQSTNYGYTF
TRBJ2-6 few TRBV12-5 - TGTGCTAGTGGTGCCAACAGGACCTCTGGGGCCAACGTCCTGACTTTC CASGANRTSGANVLTF
TRBJ2-7 few TRBV7-2 TRBD2 TGTGCCAGCAGGACCGGGACTAGTAGGAGCAATGAGCAGTACTTC CASRTGTSRSNEQYF
TRBJ2-7 - TRBV5-1 TRBD1 TGCGCCAGCAGCTGGGGACAGGCCGCCTACGAGCAGTACTTC CASSWGQAAYEQYF
TRBJ2-7 many TRBV20-1 - TGCAGTGCTCGGGACAACGGGCACCACGAGCAGTACTTC CSARDNGHHEQYF
TRBJ2-5 few TRBV7-2 TRBD2 TGTGCCAGCAGCGTACGGATTGGACTAGCGGGAGGGCGTGGGGAGACCCAGTACTTC CASSVRIGLAGGRGETQYF